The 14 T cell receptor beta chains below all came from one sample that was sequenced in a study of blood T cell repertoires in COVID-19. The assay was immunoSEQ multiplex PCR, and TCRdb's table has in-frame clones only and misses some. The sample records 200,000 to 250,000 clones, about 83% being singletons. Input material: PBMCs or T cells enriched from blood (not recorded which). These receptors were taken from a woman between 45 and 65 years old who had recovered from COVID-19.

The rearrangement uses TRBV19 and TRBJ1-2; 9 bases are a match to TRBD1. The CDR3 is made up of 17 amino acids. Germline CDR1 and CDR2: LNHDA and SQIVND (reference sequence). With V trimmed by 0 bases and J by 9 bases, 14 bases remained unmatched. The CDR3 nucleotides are TGTGCCAGTAGTATAGATTCACATCCGAGGGACAGGGCAAGCTACACCTTC. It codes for CASSIDSHPRDRASYTF.

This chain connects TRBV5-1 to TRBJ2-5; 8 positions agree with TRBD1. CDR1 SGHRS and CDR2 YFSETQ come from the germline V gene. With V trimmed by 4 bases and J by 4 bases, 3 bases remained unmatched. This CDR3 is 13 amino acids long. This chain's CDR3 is CASSRDRGETQYF. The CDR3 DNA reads TGCGCCAGCAGCCGTGACAGGGGAGAGACCCAGTACTTC. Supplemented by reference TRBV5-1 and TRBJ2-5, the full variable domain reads KAGVTQTPRYLIKTRGQQVTLSCSPISGHRSVSWYQQTPGQGLQFLFEYFSETQRNKGNFPGRFSGRQFSNSRSEMNVSTLELGDSALYLCASSRDRGETQYFGPGTRLLVL.

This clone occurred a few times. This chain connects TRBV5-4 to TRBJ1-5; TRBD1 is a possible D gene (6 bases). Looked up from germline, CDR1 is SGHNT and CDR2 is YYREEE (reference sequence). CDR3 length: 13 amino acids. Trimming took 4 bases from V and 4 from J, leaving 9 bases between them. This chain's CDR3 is CASSIDRNQPQHF. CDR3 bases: TGTGCCAGCAGCATAGACAGGAATCAGCCCCAGCATTTT.

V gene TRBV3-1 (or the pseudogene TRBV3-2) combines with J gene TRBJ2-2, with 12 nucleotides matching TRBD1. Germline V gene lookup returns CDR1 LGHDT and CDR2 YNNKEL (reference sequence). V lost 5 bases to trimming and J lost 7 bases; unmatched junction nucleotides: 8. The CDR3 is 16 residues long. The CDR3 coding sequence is TGTGCCAGCAGCTCCCTGGGACAGGGGGCTAGCGGGGAGCTGTTTTTT. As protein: CASSSLGQGASGELFF.

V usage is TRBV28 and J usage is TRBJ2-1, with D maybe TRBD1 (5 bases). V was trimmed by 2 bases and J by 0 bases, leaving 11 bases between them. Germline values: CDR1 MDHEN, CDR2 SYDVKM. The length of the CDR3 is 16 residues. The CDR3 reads CASSLQGPSSYNEQFF. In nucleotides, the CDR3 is TGTGCCAGCAGTTTACAGGGCCCAAGCTCCTACAATGAGCAGTTCTTC.

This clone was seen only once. The CDR3 here is CASSLIAGSGNEQFF. The CDR3 bases are TGTGCCAGCAGCCTCATTGCGGGATCTGGGAATGAGCAGTTCTTC. The V and J genes are TRBV3-1 (or the pseudogene TRBV3-2) and TRBJ2-1; perhaps TRBD2 as D (6 bases). The CDR3 runs 15 residues. V was shortened by 4 bases and J by 7 bases, with 17 bases between the two germline ends. The V gene's germline CDR1 is LGHDT and CDR2 YNNKEL (reference sequence).

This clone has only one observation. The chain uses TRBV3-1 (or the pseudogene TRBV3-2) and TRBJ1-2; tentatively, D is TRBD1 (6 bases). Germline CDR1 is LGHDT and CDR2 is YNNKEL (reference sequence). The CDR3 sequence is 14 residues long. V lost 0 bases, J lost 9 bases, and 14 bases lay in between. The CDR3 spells CASSQDPSRGRYTF. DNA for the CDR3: TGTGCCAGCAGCCAAGACCCCTCCAGGGGTCGCTACACCTTC.

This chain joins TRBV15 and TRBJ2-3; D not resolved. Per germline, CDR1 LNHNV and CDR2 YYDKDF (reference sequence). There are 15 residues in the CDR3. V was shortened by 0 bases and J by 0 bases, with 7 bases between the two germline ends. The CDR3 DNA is TGTGCCACCAGCAGAGATCGGGTGAGCACAGATACGCAGTATTTT. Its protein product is CATSRDRVSTDTQYF.

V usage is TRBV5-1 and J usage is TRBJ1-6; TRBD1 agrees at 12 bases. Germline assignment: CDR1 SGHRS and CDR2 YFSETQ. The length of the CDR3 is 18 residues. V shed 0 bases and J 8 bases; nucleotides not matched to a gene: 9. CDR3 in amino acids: CASSLGLRDRGQYSPLHF. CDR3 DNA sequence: TGCGCCAGCAGCTTGGGTTTAAGGGACAGGGGGCAATATTCACCCCTCCACTTT.

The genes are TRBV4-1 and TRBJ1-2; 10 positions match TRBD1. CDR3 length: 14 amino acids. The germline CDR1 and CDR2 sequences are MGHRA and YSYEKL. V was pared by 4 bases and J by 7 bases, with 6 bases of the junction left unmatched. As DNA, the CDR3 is TGCGCCAGCAGCCTATGGACAGGGGGTAGTGGCTACACCTTC. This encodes CASSLWTGGSGYTF.

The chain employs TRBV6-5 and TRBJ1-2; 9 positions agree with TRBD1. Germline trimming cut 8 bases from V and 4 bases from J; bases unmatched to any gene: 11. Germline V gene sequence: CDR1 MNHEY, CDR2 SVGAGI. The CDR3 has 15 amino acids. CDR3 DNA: TGTGCCAGCGCGATAACAGGGGGCGGCCCCTATGGCTACACCTTC. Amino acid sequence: CASAITGGGPYGYTF.

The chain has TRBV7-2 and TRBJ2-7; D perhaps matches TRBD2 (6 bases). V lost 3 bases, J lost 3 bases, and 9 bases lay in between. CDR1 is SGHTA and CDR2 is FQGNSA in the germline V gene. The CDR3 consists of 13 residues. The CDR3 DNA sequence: TGTGCCAGCAGCTTTAGCGGTTTCTACGAGCAGTACTTC. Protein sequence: CASSFSGFYEQYF.

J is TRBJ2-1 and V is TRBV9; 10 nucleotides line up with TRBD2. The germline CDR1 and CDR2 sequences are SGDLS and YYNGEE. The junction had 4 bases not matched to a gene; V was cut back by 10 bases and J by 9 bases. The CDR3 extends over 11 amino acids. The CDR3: CASAGGTEQFF. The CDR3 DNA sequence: TGTGCCTCAGCGGGAGGGACTGAGCAGTTCTTC.

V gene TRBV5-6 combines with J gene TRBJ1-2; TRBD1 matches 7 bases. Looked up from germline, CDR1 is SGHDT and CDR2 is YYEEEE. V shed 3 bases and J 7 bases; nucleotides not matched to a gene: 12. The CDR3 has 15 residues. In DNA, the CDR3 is TGTGCCAGCAGCTGGACCGGGACAGCCTCGTTTGGCTACACCTTC. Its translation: CASSWTGTASFGYTF.